These 23 T cell receptor beta chains originate from one sample sequenced in a study of cytomegalovirus exposure and HLA in healthy donors. Measured with immunoSEQ multiplex PCR; TCRdb has only the in-frame clones, and not every one. The data show 120,000 to 150,000 clones, with about four fifths seen just once and around 1.4% held by the top ten. The sample comprised PBMCs. Receptors were obtained from a woman aged 30 to 39 in good health and CMV-seronegative.

The rearrangement uses TRBV2 and TRBJ1-5; D possibly corresponds to TRBD1 (6 bases). The CDR3 has 14 residues. Germline CDR1 and CDR2: SNHLY and FYNNEI. V lost 8 bases and J lost 3, with 14 bases in between. CDR3 nucleotides: TGTGCCAGCTCCGGGACAAATCTCAATCAGCCCCAGCATTTT. This encodes CASSGTNLNQPQHF. The full variable domain, completed using reference TRBV2 and TRBJ1-5, is EPEVTQTPSHQVTQMGQEVILRCVPISNHLYFYWYRQILGQKVEFLVSFYNNEISEKSEIFDDQFSVERPDGSNFTLKIRSTKLEDSAMYFCASSGTNLNQPQHFGDGTRLSIL.

The V gene is TRBV6-7, the J gene TRBJ2-7, with D perhaps matching TRBD1 (7 bases). Being an ORF, TRBV6-7 has a function that is uncertain. Trimming took 4 bases from V and 1 from J, leaving 23 bases between them. The CDR3 contains 18 residues. The CDR3 spells CASSWGETGARRSYEQYF. Here the CDR3 DNA reads TGTGCCAGCAGTTGGGGGGAAACAGGGGCGCGGCGATCCTACGAGCAGTACTTC.

The V call is TRBV7-9, the J call TRBJ2-7; TRBD2 is a possible D gene (5 bases). The CDR3 runs 14 residues. CDR1 and CDR2 (germline): SEHNR, FQNEAQ (reference sequence). V was trimmed by 2 bases and J by 3 bases, leaving 11 bases between them. CDR3 DNA sequence: TGTGCCAGCAGCTTAATCGGGGTGGACTACGAGCAGTACTTC. Translated: CASSLIGVDYEQYF.

The CDR3, as DNA: TGTGCCAGCAGCTTAACGGGACTAGCGGGGAGCAATGAGCAGTTCTTC. Its translation is CASSLTGLAGSNEQFF. The chain joins TRBV7-3 to TRBJ2-1, with 13 nucleotides matching TRBD2. The CDR3 covers 16 residues. The V gene's germline CDR1 is SGHTA and CDR2 FQGTGA. Trimming cost V 0 bases and J 6 bases; bases outside gene matches: 2.

This rearrangement joins TRBV7-2 to TRBJ1-1; TRBD1 matches at 8 bases. CDR3 length: 15 amino acids. The V gene end was trimmed by 1 base and the J gene end by 4 bases; junction bases not matched to a gene: 5. The germline V gene encodes CDR1 SGHTA and CDR2 FQGNSA. CDR3 loop: CASSLGTGSVTEAFF. The CDR3 DNA sequence: TGTGCCAGCAGCTTAGGGACAGGGAGTGTCACTGAAGCTTTCTTT. The full variable domain, completed using reference TRBV7-2 and TRBJ1-1, is GAGVSQSPSNKVTEKGKDVELRCDPISGHTALYWYRQSLGQGLEFLIYFQGNSAPDKSGLPSDRFSAERTGGSVSTLTIQRTQQEDSAVYLCASSLGTGSVTEAFFGQGTRLTVV.

This rearrangement joins TRBV7-8 to TRBJ2-5; 11 bases fit TRBD1. V shed 6 bases and J 5 bases; nucleotides not matched to a gene: 2. Germline assignment: CDR1 SGHVS and CDR2 FQNEAQ. This CDR3 region has 13 residues. CDR3 amino acids: CASRDRGRETQYF. CDR3 bases: TGTGCCAGCAGGGACAGGGGGCGGGAGACCCAGTACTTC.

The chain recombines TRBV7-9 with TRBJ1-5; possible D gene TRBD1, 6 bases. The germline V and J ends were trimmed by 5 bases and 2 bases, with 16 bases remaining between them. Germline V gives CDR1 SEHNR, CDR2 FQNEAQ (reference sequence). The CDR3 is 16 residues long. The CDR3 sequence: CASSPGGAWRNQPQHF. The CDR3 nucleotides are TGTGCCAGCAGCCCCGGGGGGGCCTGGCGCAATCAGCCCCAGCATTTT.

This clone was recorded a few times. The rearrangement joins TRBV10-2 to TRBJ2-7; D unresolved. The CDR3 has 12 residues. The V gene's germline CDR1 is WSHSY and CDR2 SAAADI. Trimming pared 6 bases from V and 0 bases from J, leaving 6 bases between. The CDR3 protein is CASSSLSYEQYF. The CDR3 DNA reads TGCGCCAGCAGCTCTCTCTCCTACGAGCAGTACTTC.

The chain joins TRBV9 to TRBJ2-5; perhaps TRBD2 as D (5 bases). The germline V gene has CDR1 SGDLS and CDR2 YYNGEE. CDR3 size: 15 residues. V was cut by 1 base and J by 4 bases, with 14 bases left in between. The DNA for the CDR3 is TGTGCCAGCAGCGTAAGCGGCAGTTATTTAGAGACCCAGTACTTC. This translates into CASSVSGSYLETQYF.

The chain recombines TRBV5-1 with TRBJ1-3; D is unclear. Trimming cost V 0 bases and J 6 bases, with 16 bases left between them. This CDR3 has 16 residues. Per the germline V gene, CDR1 is SGHRS and CDR2 is YFSETQ. Here the CDR3 DNA reads TGCGCCAGCAGCTTGGAGTTTCGGGGTTTCGAAAACACCATATATTTT. Translating it yields CASSLEFRGFENTIYF.

This chain joins TRBV9 and TRBJ1-1; D uncertain. The V end was cut by 0 bases, the J end by 3 bases, with 18 bases between. Germline V gene sequence: CDR1 SGDLS, CDR2 YYNGEE. The CDR3 extends over 17 amino acids. Here the CDR3 DNA reads TGTGCCAGCAGCGTAGCCCCTCTAACTCTGGTAGACACTGAAGCTTTCTTT. Protein product: CASSVAPLTLVDTEAFF.

The rearrangement links TRBV7-2 to TRBJ2-7; 8 bases are shared with TRBD2. J lost 4 bases, V lost 4 bases, and 6 bases had no gene match. The CDR3 runs 14 residues. CDR1 and CDR2 from the germline V gene are SGHTA and FQGNSA. CDR3 in amino acids: CASSSGGALYEQYF. Written as DNA, the CDR3 is TGTGCCAGCAGCTCCGGGGGGGCCCTGTACGAGCAGTACTTC.

The chain carries TRBV6-4 and TRBJ2-3, with 7 bases aligning to TRBD2. The V and J ends lost 4 bases and 10 bases, in that order; junction bases with no gene match: 14. Germline assignment: CDR1 MRHNA and CDR2 SNTAGT. The CDR3 loop spans 15 amino acids. CDR3 amino acids: CASSVSLAEGFAQYF. CDR3 sequence (DNA): TGTGCCAGCAGTGTTTCGCTAGCGGAAGGGTTTGCGCAGTATTTT.

This chain links TRBV30 with TRBJ1-1, with 7 nucleotides matching TRBD1. With V trimmed by 4 bases and J by 0 bases, 5 bases remained unmatched. Per the germline V gene, CDR1 is GTSNPN and CDR2 is SVGIG (reference sequence). The length of the CDR3 is 14 residues. The CDR3 spells CAWIQGQMNTEAFF. CDR3 DNA sequence: TGTGCCTGGATCCAGGGACAGATGAACACTGAAGCTTTCTTT.

This chain joins TRBV6-1 and TRBJ1-1; perhaps TRBD1 as D (5 bases). V dropped 2 bases and J dropped 9 bases, with 13 bases sitting between them. The CDR3 is made up of 13 amino acids. Germline values: CDR1 MNHNS, CDR2 SASEGT. The CDR3 protein is CASSEIRERQAFF. CDR3 bases: TGTGCCAGCAGTGAAATCAGGGAACGTCAAGCTTTCTTT.

This clone was observed a few times. J is TRBJ2-3 and V is TRBV7-2, with 8 nucleotides matching TRBD1. The CDR3 has 14 amino acids. CDR1 is SGHTA and CDR2 is FQGNSA in the germline V gene. V trimming: 3 bases; J trimming: 6 bases; junction bases outside the gene matches: 5. The CDR3 is CASSFDRGYDTQYF. Written as DNA, the CDR3 is TGTGCCAGCAGCTTCGACAGGGGATACGATACGCAGTATTTT.

The V call is TRBV6-5, the J call TRBJ2-7; 10 bases agree with TRBD1. Germline CDR1 reads MNHEY; CDR2 reads SVGAGI. The CDR3 runs 15 residues. With 0 bases clipped from V and 7 bases from J, the junction kept 6 bases outside the gene matches. This chain's CDR3 is CASSYSRQGAYEQYF. DNA of the CDR3: TGTGCCAGCAGTTACTCGCGACAGGGGGCTTATGAGCAGTACTTC.

This chain uses TRBV6-1 with TRBJ1-5; 11 bases fit TRBD1. The CDR3 consists of 15 residues. Looked up from germline, CDR1 is MNHNS and CDR2 is SASEGT. Germline trimming cut 4 bases from V and 6 bases from J; bases unmatched to any gene: 5. The CDR3: CASSVGQGAVQPQHF. CDR3 DNA: TGTGCCAGCAGTGTAGGACAGGGGGCTGTTCAGCCCCAGCATTTT.

This clone was found once. The V gene is TRBV19, the J gene TRBJ1-5; the D gene is possibly TRBD1 (6 bases). Germline lookup yields CDR1 LNHDA and CDR2 SQIVND (reference sequence). The CDR3 is made up of 15 amino acids. V lost 9 bases and J 0 bases, leaving 15 bases between the germline ends. The CDR3 nucleotides are TGTGCCAGCAACTACAGGGTTGATAGCAATCAGCCCCAGCATTTT. Translating it yields CASNYRVDSNQPQHF.

The CDR3 spells CASSLGTGNTEAFF. The CDR3 nucleotides read TGTGCCAGCAGCCTAGGGACAGGGAACACTGAAGCTTTCTTT. V and J are TRBV7-3 and TRBJ1-1; 8 nucleotides align to TRBD1. The J segment lost 1 base and the V segment lost 5 bases, leaving 3 bases of the junction unmatched. Germline lookup yields CDR1 SGHTA and CDR2 FQGTGA. CDR3 length equals 14 residues.

V and J are TRBV2 and TRBJ2-2; D remains ambiguous. This CDR3 region has 14 residues. V lost 6 bases and J 1 base, leaving 9 bases between the germline ends. Germline V lookup: CDR1 SNHLY, CDR2 FYNNEI. The CDR3 DNA follows: TGTGCCAGCAGGCCCCTGCGGAACACCGGGGAGCTGTTTTTT. Translated, it gives CASRPLRNTGELFF.

This clone was found once. CDR3 loop: CASSPGMFPEQYF. For the CDR3, the DNA is TGTGCCAGCTCACCCGGGATGTTCCCCGAGCAGTACTTC. The chain is built from TRBV18 and TRBJ2-7; D possibly corresponds to TRBD2 (5 bases). Between the trimmed V and J ends, which lost 3 bases and 6 bases, there was a span of 12 bases. The germline V gene encodes CDR1 KGHSH and CDR2 LQKENI. The CDR3 has 13 residues.

This chain uses TRBV6-1 with TRBJ2-7, with unresolved D. Trimming left V 2 bases short and J 3 bases short, with 5 bases between. The CDR3 sequence is 12 residues long. Germline V gene sequence: CDR1 MNHNS, CDR2 SASEGT. The CDR3 nucleotides are TGTGCCAGCAGTGAACAGTACTACGAGCAGTACTTC. Protein: CASSEQYYEQYF.